Listed here are 14 T cell receptor beta chains from one sample, sequenced in a study of T cell changes during pregnancy in multiple sclerosis. Assay used: immunoSEQ multiplex PCR; TCRdb lists only in-frame clones, some missing. The table has about 70,000 clones, 80% to 95% seen once; the top ten hold approximately 3%. Source: CD8+ T cells from peripheral blood mononuclear cells, taken in the third trimester of pregnancy. The receptors here all came from a female donor in good health, enrolled as a control in a pregnancy study.

This chain uses TRBV7-9 with TRBJ2-1; D might be TRBD1 (5 bases). Germline loops: CDR1 SEHNR, CDR2 FQNEAQ (reference sequence). V dropped 0 bases and J dropped 6 bases, with 9 bases sitting between them. The CDR3 covers 14 residues. CDR3 sequence: CASSLAVQGNEQFF. In nucleotides, the CDR3 is TGTGCCAGCAGCTTAGCGGTCCAGGGCAATGAGCAGTTCTTC.

The chain recombines TRBV29-1 with TRBJ1-4, with 8 bases lining up with TRBD1. The CDR3 extends over 14 amino acids. The V and J ends lost 4 bases and 7 bases, in that order; junction bases with no gene match: 8. CDR1 is SQVTM, CDR2 ANQGSEA, per germline. The CDR3 bases are TGCAGCGTTGGTAGCAGGGGGCAGAGTGAAAAACTGTTTTTT. As protein: CSVGSRGQSEKLFF.

The chain joins TRBV5-6 to TRBJ2-7; 7 bases line up with TRBD1. Germline CDR1 SGHDT, CDR2 YYEEEE. The length of the CDR3 is 13 residues. V lost 3 bases to trimming and J lost 2 bases; unmatched junction nucleotides: 2. The CDR3 sequence is CASSSTGAYEQYF. The CDR3 DNA is TGTGCCAGCAGCTCAACAGGGGCCTACGAGCAGTACTTC. Using reference TRBV5-6 and TRBJ2-7 for the parts outside the CDR3, the full variable domain is DAGVTQSPTHLIKTRGQQVTLRCSPKSGHDTVSWYQQALGQGPQFIFQYYEEEERQRGNFPDRFSGHQFPNYSSELNVNALLLGDSALYLCASSSTGAYEQYFGPGTRLTVT.

The rearrangement joins TRBV2 to TRBJ2-7, with 7 bases matching TRBD1. This CDR3 contains 14 residues. Germline trimming cut 8 bases from V and 4 bases from J; bases unmatched to any gene: 11. From germline, CDR1 is SNHLY and CDR2 FYNNEI. The CDR3 DNA reads as TGTGCCAGCGGATCAGACAGGGTCCAGTACGAGCAGTACTTC. Amino acids: CASGSDRVQYEQYF.

The chain couples TRBV27 to TRBJ1-2; D ambiguous. CDR1 is MNHEY, CDR2 SMNVEV, per germline (reference sequence). CDR3 length equals 13 residues. The germline V and J ends were trimmed by 3 bases and 2 bases, with 7 bases remaining between them. This CDR3 reads CASSFGLNYGYTF. In DNA, the CDR3 is TGTGCCAGCAGTTTTGGCCTGAACTATGGCTACACCTTC.

This CDR3 reads CASSIIWDSNEQYF. Written as DNA, the CDR3 is TGTGCCAGTAGTATAATTTGGGACAGCAACGAGCAGTACTTC. V is TRBV19 and J is TRBJ2-7; TRBD1 aligns across 7 bases. The CDR3 has 14 amino acids. CDR1 and CDR2 (germline): LNHDA, SQIVND (reference sequence). V shed 2 bases, J shed 5 bases, and the junction held 6 bases outside the gene matches.

DNA for the CDR3: TGTGCCAGCAGCTTAGAGGGCCAGGGCCATCAGCCCCAGCATTTT. As protein: CASSLEGQGHQPQHF. The rearrangement uses TRBV7-2 and TRBJ1-5, with a tentative D call TRBD1 (5 bases). CDR3 length: 15 amino acids. The germline V gene has CDR1 SGHTA and CDR2 FQGNSA. The germline V and J ends were trimmed by 1 base and 5 bases, with 12 bases remaining between them.

The J gene is TRBJ2-7, the V gene TRBV11-2; D unclear. The ends were cut back, 2 bases at V and 0 bases at J, with 14 bases in the middle. CDR1 SGHAT and CDR2 FQNNGV come from the germline V gene. The CDR3 has 16 residues. The CDR3 is CASSLSVLISSYEQYF. CDR3 nucleotide sequence: TGTGCCAGCAGCTTAAGCGTCCTAATAAGCTCCTACGAGCAGTACTTC.

This clone turned up a few times. V and J are TRBV7-2 and TRBJ2-7, with TRBD1 matching over 10 bases. The CDR3 has 15 residues. Trimming removed 8 bases from V and 3 bases from J; junction bases left unmatched: 10. Germline CDR1 SGHTA, CDR2 FQGNSA. In nucleotides, the CDR3 is TGTGCCAGCGGGACAGGGGCCTCCACCATCTACGAGCAGTACTTC. Its protein is CASGTGASTIYEQYF.

The chain uses TRBV9 and TRBJ1-1; maybe TRBD1 (5 bases). This CDR3 has 14 residues. V was clipped by 0 bases and J by 1 base, with 7 bases between them. CDR1 and CDR2 from the germline V gene are SGDLS and YYNGEE. The CDR3 region is CASSVETENTEAFF. In DNA form, the CDR3 reads TGTGCCAGCAGCGTAGAGACAGAGAACACTGAAGCTTTCTTT.

The chain couples TRBV4-2 to TRBJ2-3; the match to TRBD2 covers 10 bases. Unmatched junction bases numbered 10, after V lost 0 bases and J lost 4 bases. The length of the CDR3 is 18 residues. Germline CDR1 reads LGHNA; CDR2 reads YNFKEQ. In DNA form, the CDR3 reads TGTGCCAGCAGCCAAGAGAGTTCAGCGGGGGGGCCGGCAGATACGCAGTATTTT. This gives the protein CASSQESSAGGPADTQYF.

This chain uses TRBV4-3 with TRBJ2-4; 11 bases agree with TRBD2. V shed 0 bases, J shed 3 bases, and the junction held 7 bases outside the gene matches. CDR1 LGHNA and CDR2 YSLEER come from the germline V gene. The CDR3 contains 18 residues. As DNA, the CDR3 is TGCGCCAGCAGCCAAGAGGATAGCGGGGGGGTCTTCAAAAACATTCAGTACTTC. This translates into CASSQEDSGGVFKNIQYF.

The V call is TRBV29-1, the J call TRBJ1-2; 7 nucleotides agree with TRBD1. Germline assignment: CDR1 SQVTM and CDR2 ANQGSEA. The V gene end was trimmed by 2 bases and the J gene end by 1 base; junction bases not matched to a gene: 16. The CDR3 contains 18 residues. The CDR3 loop reads CSVEPQRDSRFRNYGYTF. The CDR3 region has the DNA TGCAGCGTTGAACCCCAAAGGGACAGCCGGTTCCGTAACTATGGCTACACCTTC.

V is TRBV9 and J is TRBJ2-5, with D possibly matching TRBD2 (6 bases). V was trimmed by 3 bases and J by 2 bases, leaving 11 bases between them. The V gene's germline CDR1 is SGDLS and CDR2 YYNGEE. The CDR3 contains 14 residues. As DNA, the CDR3 is TGTGCCAGCAGCGCGATGCGGGGTCAAGAGACCCAGTACTTC. Amino acid sequence: CASSAMRGQETQYF. Full variable domain (outside the CDR3, taken from reference TRBV9 and TRBJ2-5): DSGVTQTPKHLITATGQRVTLRCSPRSGDLSVYWYQQSLDQGLQFLIQYYNGEERAKGNILERFSAQQFPDLHSELNLSSLELGDSALYFCASSAMRGQETQYFGPGTRLLVL.